This T cell receptor (beta chain) stems from a study of OX40 agonist ivuxolimab in advanced cancers. Study background: Patients were dosed with the agonistic anti-OX40 (CD134) antibody ivuxolimab. Three dose-escalation patients had partial responses: one with hepatocellular carcinoma and two with cutaneous melanoma. Regarding the study as a whole: Part of the nonresponder group also had normalized T-cell clonal expansion that was low.

V trimming: 4 bases; J trimming: 3 bases; junction bases outside the gene matches: 5. The CDR3 is 15 residues long. The germline V gene has CDR1 SNHLY and CDR2 FYNNEI. Peripheral blood came from all dose cohorts at three timepoints. Measured with immunoSEQ multiplex PCR; TCRdb has only the in-frame clones, and not every one. The repertoire includes 80,000 or so clones, more than 85% of them detected once, and about 13% sits in the top ten. On this clone: What it binds is not known.

V usage is TRBV2 and J usage is TRBJ2-7; 11 bases map to TRBD1. The specimen comprised CD4+ or CD8+ T cells sorted from blood, sampled in a trial of the OX40 agonist ivuxolimab. The receptor comes from an adult with an advanced solid tumor such as melanoma, head and neck, liver or kidney cancer. The DNA of the CDR3 is TGTGCCAGCAGTGTACCCGGGACAGGGGGCTACGAGCAGTACTTC. It is translated as CASSVPGTGGYEQYF. The full variable domain, with the rest looked up from reference TRBV2 and TRBJ2-7, is EPEVTQTPSHQVTQMGQEVILRCVPISNHLYFYWYRQILGQKVEFLVSFYNNEISEKSEIFDDQFSVERPDGSNFTLKIRSTKLEDSAMYFCASSVPGTGGYEQYFGPGTRLTVT.